These 22 T cell receptor beta chains came from one sample sequenced in a study of cytomegalovirus exposure and HLA in healthy donors. The PCR made use of 60 Vbeta and 13 Jbeta primers. Data came from immunoSEQ multiplex PCR; TCRdb stores just in-frame clones and leaves some out. The data show about 240,000 clones, around 80% seen once. The sequencing input was PBMCs. The receptors derive from a boy aged 10-17 years in good health and CMV-seronegative.

This sequence joins TRBV20-1 and TRBJ1-1; no firm D call. The CDR3 length is 11 residues. V lost 5 bases and J 9 bases, leaving 13 bases between the germline ends. The germline gives CDR1 DFQATT, CDR2 SNEGSKA (reference sequence). The CDR3 spells CSAGFGGKAFF. In DNA form, the CDR3 reads TGCAGTGCTGGATTTGGAGGAAAAGCTTTCTTT.

V usage is TRBV19 and J usage is TRBJ2-2; TRBD1 matches 7 bases. Germline V gene sequence: CDR1 LNHDA, CDR2 SQIVND (reference sequence). The CDR3 has 14 amino acids. The trim removed 4 bases at V and 8 bases at J, leaving 7 bases unmatched. The CDR3 DNA sequence: TGTGCCAGTAGTACCGGACAGGCGGCAGGGGAGCTGTTTTTT. It encodes CASSTGQAAGELFF.

The V and J genes are TRBV7-2 and TRBJ2-7, with 11 bases aligning to TRBD2. CDR3 length: 15 amino acids. V shed 4 bases, J shed 1 base, and the junction held 3 bases outside the gene matches. Germline CDR1 reads SGHTA; CDR2 reads FQGNSA. CDR3: CASSYVAGGSYEQYF. CDR3 sequence (DNA): TGTGCCAGCAGCTATGTAGCGGGAGGGTCCTACGAGCAGTACTTC.

This chain uses TRBV29-1 with TRBJ1-4; D is unclear. CDR1 and CDR2 from the germline V gene are SQVTM and ANQGSEA. CDR3 size: 16 residues. The V gene lost 2 bases and the J gene lost 8 bases, with 21 bases spanning the gap. CDR3 protein: CSVETGFTEPSEKLFF. DNA of the CDR3: TGCAGCGTTGAAACGGGGTTCACGGAACCCTCGGAAAAACTGTTTTTT.

This clone was recorded a few times. The chain has TRBV10-3 and TRBJ2-7, with D maybe TRBD2 (6 bases). This CDR3 comprises 15 residues. The V and J ends lost 3 bases and 5 bases respectively, with 17 bases between them. The germline V gene has CDR1 ENHRY and CDR2 SYGVKD. The CDR3 region has the DNA TGTGCCATCAGTGAAGCGGCGGGACTCAACCACGAGCAGTACTTC. This translates into CAISEAAGLNHEQYF.

This sequence joins TRBV5-6 and TRBJ1-5; 7 nucleotides agree with TRBD1. Trimming removed 4 bases from V and 4 bases from J; junction bases left unmatched: 8. The CDR3 spans 15 residues. CDR1 and CDR2 (germline): SGHDT, YYEEEE. CDR3: CASSLDAGGNQPQHF. CDR3 in DNA: TGTGCCAGCAGCCTAGACGCAGGGGGTAATCAGCCCCAGCATTTT.

This rearrangement joins TRBV14 to TRBJ2-5, with TRBD2 identical over 8 bases. The V segment lost 4 bases and the J segment 4 bases; nucleotides outside the gene matches: 8. Germline V gene sequence: CDR1 SGHDN, CDR2 FVKESK. CDR3 size: 15 residues. CDR3 nucleotides: TGTGCCAGCAGCCCTTTCGGGGGACTAGGAGAGACCCAGTACTTC. Amino acid sequence: CASSPFGGLGETQYF.

The rearrangement uses TRBV19 and TRBJ2-3; D ambiguous. V was cut by 10 bases and J by 4 bases, with 15 bases left in between. CDR1 LNHDA and CDR2 SQIVND come from the germline V gene (reference sequence). The CDR3 loop spans 13 amino acids. The CDR3: CATSTTGADTQYF. DNA for the CDR3: TGTGCCACCAGTACTACTGGCGCAGATACGCAGTATTTT. Full variable domain (missing parts from reference TRBV19 and TRBJ2-3): DGGITQSPKYLFRKEGQNVTLSCEQNLNHDAMYWYRQDPGQGLRLIYYSQIVNDFQKGDIAEGYSVSREKKESFPLTVTSAQKNPTAFYLCATSTTGADTQYFGPGTRLTVL.

V and J are TRBV11-3 and TRBJ2-3; perhaps TRBD2 as D (6 bases). CDR1 is SGHNT, CDR2 YENEEA, per germline. The CDR3 loop spans 15 amino acids. V was trimmed by 3 bases and J by 7 bases, leaving 17 bases between them. The DNA for the CDR3 is TGTGCCAGCAGCTTCCCCGGGGGACGCCCGAATACGCAGTATTTT. Residues: CASSFPGGRPNTQYF. Full variable domain (outside the CDR3, taken from reference TRBV11-3 and TRBJ2-3): EAGVVQSPRYKIIEKKQPVAFWCNPISGHNTLYWYLQNLGQGPELLIRYENEEAVDDSQLPKDRFSAERLKGVDSTLKIQPAELGDSAVYLCASSFPGGRPNTQYFGPGTRLTVL.

The V gene is TRBV2, the J gene TRBJ2-7, with 11 bases matching TRBD1. This CDR3 region has 15 residues. Germline trimming cut 6 bases from V and 9 bases from J; bases unmatched to any gene: 13. From germline, CDR1 is SNHLY and CDR2 FYNNEI. This chain's CDR3 is CASSDPGQGDGGQYF. In DNA, the CDR3 is TGTGCCAGCAGCGACCCGGGACAGGGGGATGGGGGGCAGTACTTC. Full variable domain (missing parts from reference TRBV2 and TRBJ2-7): EPEVTQTPSHQVTQMGQEVILRCVPISNHLYFYWYRQILGQKVEFLVSFYNNEISEKSEIFDDQFSVERPDGSNFTLKIRSTKLEDSAMYFCASSDPGQGDGGQYFGPGTRLTVT.

As concerns this clone: A read error may account for a junction end that differs from germline. CDR3 in amino acids: CASSGGQGLSETQYF. The CDR3 nucleotides read TGTGCTAGCAGCGGGGGACAGGGGTTATCAGAGACCCAGTACTTC. The chain is built from TRBV7-7 and TRBJ2-5, with 10 bases fitting TRBD1. This CDR3 has 15 amino acids. Germline assignment: CDR1 SSHAT and CDR2 FNYEAQ (reference sequence).

The chain couples TRBV7-9 to TRBJ2-7; possible D gene TRBD1, 5 bases. Trimming left V 3 bases short and J 2 bases short, with 8 bases between. The CDR3 runs to 13 residues. CDR1 SEHNR and CDR2 FQNEAQ come from the germline V gene (reference sequence). The CDR3 spells CASSFQGTYEQYF. CDR3 DNA sequence: TGTGCCAGCAGCTTCCAGGGAACCTACGAGCAGTACTTC. Supplemented by reference TRBV7-9 and TRBJ2-7, the full variable domain reads DTGVSQNPRHKITKRGQNVTFRCDPISEHNRLYWYRQTLGQGPEFLTYFQNEAQLEKSRLLSDRFSAERPKGSFSTLEIQRTEQGDSAMYLCASSFQGTYEQYFGPGTRLTVT.

In DNA form, the CDR3 reads TGCGCCAGCAGCTTGGCGACTAGTCCCGTCTCCTACAATGAGCAGTTCTTC. Amino acid sequence: CASSLATSPVSYNEQFF. The chain employs TRBV5-1 and TRBJ2-1, with TRBD2 as a possible D gene (6 bases). Per germline, CDR1 SGHRS and CDR2 YFSETQ. The CDR3 has 17 amino acids. The V end lost 0 bases, the J end lost 0 bases, and 13 bases lay between the germline ends. The variable domain in full, completed from reference TRBV5-1 and TRBJ2-1, reads KAGVTQTPRYLIKTRGQQVTLSCSPISGHRSVSWYQQTPGQGLQFLFEYFSETQRNKGNFPGRFSGRQFSNSRSEMNVSTLELGDSALYLCASSLATSPVSYNEQFFGPGTRLTVL.

The V and J genes are TRBV6-5 and TRBJ2-7, with 7 bases that match TRBD2. Germline V lookup: CDR1 MNHEY, CDR2 SVGAGI. This CDR3 has 16 residues. V lost 0 bases, J lost 0 bases, and 5 bases stayed unmatched. CDR3 in DNA: TGTGCCAGCAGTTACTCCGCGCGGGGGTACTCCTACGAGCAGTACTTC. It encodes CASSYSARGYSYEQYF.

This chain joins TRBV6-5 and TRBJ2-7, with TRBD1 matching 8 bases. The germline V gene encodes CDR1 MNHEY and CDR2 SVGAGI. Trimming removed 6 bases from V and 2 bases from J; junction bases left unmatched: 9. CDR3 size: 15 residues. The CDR3 DNA sequence: TGTGCCAGCAGAAGAGGACAGGGAGATGCCTACGAGCAGTACTTC. Translation gives CASRRGQGDAYEQYF.

The chain is built from TRBV5-1 and TRBJ1-2; tentatively, D is TRBD1 (6 bases). Germline lookup yields CDR1 SGHRS and CDR2 YFSETQ. The V and J ends lost 0 bases and 4 bases respectively, with 13 bases between them. CDR3 size: 15 residues. Here the CDR3 DNA reads TGCGCCAGCAGCTTGGAGGGCACAGGGACCTATGGCTACACCTTC. Translated: CASSLEGTGTYGYTF.

This chain links TRBV6-5 with TRBJ1-2, with 9 bases matching TRBD1. Unmatched junction bases numbered 7, after V lost 6 bases and J lost 8 bases. This CDR3 contains 13 residues. Per germline, CDR1 MNHEY and CDR2 SVGAGI. CDR3 coding DNA: TGTGCCAGCAGAGTACAGGGGGCGGGCGGCTACACCTTC. It codes for CASRVQGAGGYTF.

The J gene is TRBJ1-1, the V gene TRBV7-3; D is undetermined. This CDR3 has 13 residues. The V end was cut by 0 bases, the J end by 1 base, with 3 bases between. Germline V gives CDR1 SGHTA, CDR2 FQGTGA. The CDR3 loop is CASSLTANTEAFF. CDR3 nucleotides: TGTGCCAGCAGCTTAACGGCGAACACTGAAGCTTTCTTT.

The chain employs TRBV5-1 and TRBJ2-7; maybe TRBD1 (6 bases). The CDR3 totals 14 residues. Germline-derived CDR1 and CDR2 are SGHRS and YFSETQ. V gave up 4 bases and J gave up 1 base, with 12 bases separating them. The CDR3 loop is CASSPQGGSYEQYF. DNA for the CDR3: TGCGCCAGCAGCCCGCAAGGGGGTTCCTACGAGCAGTACTTC.

The V call is TRBV19, the J call TRBJ2-1; 10 nucleotides line up with TRBD1. Germline V gene lookup returns CDR1 LNHDA and CDR2 SQIVND (reference sequence). The junction had 5 bases not matched to a gene; V was cut back by 6 bases and J by 3 bases. The CDR3 covers 15 residues. The CDR3: CASSGDRGNYNEQFF. The CDR3 region has the DNA TGTGCCAGTAGCGGGGACAGGGGTAACTACAATGAGCAGTTCTTC.

J is TRBJ1-2 and V is TRBV5-5, with 9 nucleotides matching TRBD1. CDR1 is SGHKS, CDR2 YYEKEE, per germline (reference sequence). Germline trimming cut 1 base from V and 6 bases from J; bases unmatched to any gene: 10. This CDR3 region has 16 residues. CDR3 amino acids: CASSLRDLWDRDGYTF. CDR3 sequence (DNA): TGTGCCAGCAGCTTGAGGGATCTCTGGGACAGGGATGGCTACACCTTC.

The chain is built from TRBV18 and TRBJ2-3; TRBD2 matches at 12 bases. There are 17 residues in the CDR3. The V gene's germline CDR1 is KGHSH and CDR2 LQKENI. With V trimmed by 4 bases and J by 2 bases, 7 bases remained unmatched. In nucleotides, the CDR3 is TGTGCCAGCTCACTAACAAGGACTAGCGGGGTCACAGATACGCAGTATTTT. Translating gives CASSLTRTSGVTDTQYF.